These 5 T cell receptor beta chains came from one sample sequenced in a study of blood T cells in healthy people across ages. It was with a sample-barcoded 5' primer and a J-beta primer mix that a second PCR of about 6 to 12 cycles was run. One entry per CDR3 protein, called by TCRdb with MiXCR from the 5' RACE reads. Among 1.5 million to 2 million distinct CDR3 sequences listed, approximately 39% were seen once. The sequenced sample consisted of blood. Receptors originate from a human donor in good health.

This clonotype was seen more than once but under ten times. The chain has TRBV6-5 and TRBJ2-1; D is possibly TRBD1 or TRBD2 (5 bases each). Trimming stripped 1 base from V and 9 bases from J, with 13 bases between. CDR1 and CDR2 (germline): MNHEY, SVGAGI. The CDR3 runs to 14 residues. CDR3 protein: CASSYLGVSGEQFF. The DNA for the CDR3 is TGTGCCAGCAGTTACTTGGGGGTGAGCGGTGAGCAGTTCTTC.

This clonotype was detected a few times. This chain connects TRBV27 to TRBJ2-7, with a weak D call TRBD1 (6 bases). Looked up from germline, CDR1 is MNHEY and CDR2 is SMNVEV (reference sequence). Trimming took 2 bases from V and 2 from J, leaving 22 bases between them. This CDR3 region has 18 residues. The CDR3 DNA reads as TGTGCCAGCAGTTTAAAATTGAAAGGCAGGGGTCACACCTACGAGCAGTACTTC. Residues: CASSLKLKGRGHTYEQYF.

This clonotype was seen just once. As DNA, the CDR3 is TGTGCCAGCAGTGGACAGGACGGGAGATATGGCTACACCTTC. Its translation is CASSGQDGRYGYTF. This sequence joins TRBV12-3 or TRBV12-4 and TRBJ1-2; TRBD1 aligns across 7 bases. CDR3 length equals 14 residues. J lost 5 bases, V lost 5 bases, and 8 bases had no gene match.

The count of this clonotype is one. The chain combines TRBV12-3 or TRBV12-4 with TRBJ2-3; 9 nucleotides align to TRBD1. The CDR3 consists of 15 residues. Germline trimming cut 4 bases from V and 4 bases from J; bases unmatched to any gene: 6. CDR3 in amino acids: CASSSGTGFSDTQYF. CDR3 DNA sequence: TGTGCCAGCAGTTCCGGGACAGGGTTTTCAGATACGCAGTATTTT.

A few counts support this clonotype. The V call is TRBV7-9, the J call TRBJ2-5, with no clear D. From germline, CDR1 is SEHNR and CDR2 FQNEAQ (reference sequence). CDR3 length equals 11 residues. V shed 7 bases and J shed 6 bases, with 9 bases lying between them. The CDR3 protein is CASTTTQTQYF. The DNA for the CDR3 is TGTGCCAGCACCACGACGCAGACCCAGTACTTC.